These 29 T cell receptor beta chains originate from one sample sequenced in a study of T cell responses to AZD1222 COVID-19 vaccine (dated by TCRdb to the early 2020s). This sample's time point label indicates: baseline before first vaccination. The library was made by the immunoSEQ multiplex PCR assay. TCRdb provides this immuneACCESS table in a form limited to in-frame rearrangements. Some clones are lacking; in checked studies, under half of them reflect an unresolved V gene, and why the rest are absent is not known. Across this sample there are 150,000 to 200,000 clones, with over 85% seen only once. The biggest ten clones account for about 3.9% of the sample. The specimen comprised peripheral blood, sampled on day 0 of AZD1222 vaccination. These receptors all stem from an adult in good health.

The genes are TRBV6-1 and TRBJ2-7; 7 bases fit TRBD1. Trimming at V came to 3 bases and at J to 6 bases, leaving 5 bases not matched to a gene. The CDR3 spans 13 residues. Looked up from germline, CDR1 is MNHNS and CDR2 is SASEGT. The CDR3 region has the DNA TGTGCCAGCAGTGATCAGACAGGGTTCGAGCAGTACTTC. Amino acid sequence: CASSDQTGFEQYF.

The CDR3 sequence is CASSEGQGDLPLHF. Here the CDR3 DNA reads TGTGCCAGCAGTGAGGGGCAGGGGGATTTACCCCTCCACTTT. V gene TRBV6-1 combines with J gene TRBJ1-6, with 7 bases aligning to TRBD1. The CDR3 has 14 residues. Germline V CDR1 and CDR2: MNHNS, SASEGT. V lost 3 bases, J lost 12 bases, and 8 bases stayed unmatched.

This clone was recorded once. The V gene is TRBV10-3, the J gene TRBJ2-5, with unresolved D. Germline V CDR1 and CDR2: ENHRY, SYGVKD. V was trimmed by 4 bases and J by 1 base, leaving 1 base between them. The length of the CDR3 is 11 residues. CDR3 nucleotide sequence: TGTGCCATCAGTGCCCAAGAGACCCAGTACTTC. This sequence encodes CAISAQETQYF.

The rearrangement joins TRBV2 to TRBJ1-1; 7 bases agree with TRBD1. This CDR3 spans 15 amino acids. The germline V gene has CDR1 SNHLY and CDR2 FYNNEI. The junction had 9 bases not matched to a gene; V was cut back by 7 bases and J by 1 base. CDR3 coding DNA: TGTGCCAGCAACCTACAGGGGACAACGAACACTGAAGCTTTCTTT. Translation: CASNLQGTTNTEAFF.

J is TRBJ2-4 and V is TRBV7-2; TRBD2 might be the D (6 bases). Germline V gene data show CDR1 as SGHTA and CDR2 as FQGNSA. CDR3 length: 17 residues. The V gene lost 5 bases and the J gene lost 0 bases, with 17 bases spanning the gap. This CDR3 reads CASSPSSGGRAKNIQYF. CDR3 sequence (DNA): TGTGCCAGCAGCCCAAGTTCCGGGGGTCGAGCCAAAAACATTCAGTACTTC.

The chain links TRBV18 to TRBJ1-4, with D tentatively TRBD1 (6 bases). There are 13 residues in the CDR3. V dropped 2 bases and J dropped 8 bases, with 9 bases sitting between them. Germline CDR1 reads KGHSH; CDR2 reads LQKENI. In DNA form, the CDR3 reads TGTGCCAGCTCACCAGGGGGCCGAGAAAAACTGTTTTTT. As protein: CASSPGGREKLFF.

V and J are TRBV6-2 or TRBV6-3 and TRBJ1-6; possibly TRBD1 for D (5 bases). CDR3 length equals 16 residues. The germline V gene encodes CDR1 MNHEY and CDR2 SVGEGT. Trimming cost V 2 bases and J 4 bases, with 12 bases left between them. Here the CDR3 reads CASSYRSSGYNSPLHF. DNA of the CDR3: TGTGCCAGCAGTTACCGGTCATCAGGGTATAATTCACCCCTCCACTTT.

J is TRBJ2-1 and V is TRBV6-5; D gene uncertain. The CDR3 contains 14 residues. CDR1 is MNHEY and CDR2 is SVGAGI in the germline V gene. The ends were cut back, 7 bases at V and 8 bases at J, with 18 bases in the middle. For the CDR3, the DNA is TGTGCCAGCACCGATGCCCATGAGGCCGATGAGCAGTTCTTC. This translates into CASTDAHEADEQFF.

This clone showed up just once. V usage is TRBV6-5 and J usage is TRBJ1-1; D ambiguous. Between the trimmed V and J ends, which lost 4 bases and 1 base, there was a span of 4 bases. The CDR3 loop spans 12 amino acids. Germline-derived CDR1 and CDR2 are MNHEY and SVGAGI. CDR3 sequence: CASSSRNTEAFF. The CDR3 DNA reads TGTGCCAGCAGTTCGCGGAACACTGAAGCTTTCTTT.

This chain connects TRBV28 to TRBJ1-5; D is undetermined. V shed 4 bases and J shed 1 base, with 5 bases lying between them. CDR3 length: 13 residues. Germline loops: CDR1 MDHEN, CDR2 SYDVKM. The CDR3 loop is CASSYSSNQPQHF. The CDR3 bases are TGTGCCAGCAGTTACTCCAGCAATCAGCCCCAGCATTTT. Filled out from reference TRBV28 and TRBJ1-5, the complete variable domain reads DVKVTQSSRYLVKRTGEKVFLECVQDMDHENMFWYRQDPGLGLRLIYFSYDVKMKEKGDIPEGYSVSREKKERFSLILESASTNQTSMYLCASSYSSNQPQHFGDGTRLSIL.

The rearrangement joins TRBV6-5 to TRBJ1-5; D gene ambiguous. CDR3 length: 12 residues. The V gene lost 6 bases and the J gene lost 4 bases, with 7 bases spanning the gap. CDR1 and CDR2 from the germline V gene are MNHEY and SVGAGI. CDR3 coding DNA: TGTGCCAGCAGCCAAGAAAATCAGCCCCAGCATTTT. Protein: CASSQENQPQHF.

This chain links TRBV15 with TRBJ1-2, with TRBD1 matching 7 bases. The CDR3 spans 17 residues. The V segment lost 3 bases and the J segment 5 bases; nucleotides outside the gene matches: 15. Per the germline V gene, CDR1 is LNHNV and CDR2 is YYDKDF (reference sequence). CDR3 DNA sequence: TGTGCCACCAGCAGGGAAGACGACACAGGGGACTGGTATGGCTACACCTTC. Its translation is CATSREDDTGDWYGYTF.

The sample holds one count of this clone. The chain recombines TRBV5-1 with TRBJ2-1; 7 bases agree with TRBD2. CDR3 length: 16 amino acids. Germline lookup yields CDR1 SGHRS and CDR2 YFSETQ. Unmatched junction bases numbered 9, after V lost 1 base and J lost 5 bases. In DNA, the CDR3 is TGCGCCAGCAGCTTGTTTGCGTGGGAGGGCGACAATGAGCAGTTCTTC. It codes for CASSLFAWEGDNEQFF.

This chain connects TRBV3-1 (or the pseudogene TRBV3-2) to TRBJ1-1; unclear D gene. V was trimmed by 4 bases and J by 1 base, leaving 13 bases between them. The CDR3 consists of 15 residues. The germline CDR1 and CDR2 sequences are LGHDT and YNNKEL (reference sequence). The CDR3 here is CASSPTFRGNTEAFF. In nucleotides, the CDR3 is TGTGCCAGCAGCCCAACCTTCCGAGGGAACACTGAAGCTTTCTTT.

V and J are TRBV30 and TRBJ2-3; 7 bases fit TRBD1. The germline V gene encodes CDR1 GTSNPN and CDR2 SVGIG (reference sequence). The CDR3 totals 13 residues. V trimming: 5 bases; J trimming: 2 bases; junction bases outside the gene matches: 4. This chain's CDR3 is CAWDRDFTDTQYF. CDR3 DNA: TGTGCCTGGGACAGGGATTTCACAGATACGCAGTATTTT.

Here the CDR3 reads CASRGPGHEQYF. DNA for the CDR3: TGTGCCAGCAGGGGGCCTGGCCACGAGCAGTACTTC. The rearrangement joins TRBV27 to TRBJ2-7, with TRBD1 as a possible D gene (5 bases). This CDR3 is 12 amino acids long. CDR1 MNHEY and CDR2 SMNVEV come from the germline V gene (reference sequence). The V gene lost 6 bases and the J gene lost 5 bases, with 11 bases spanning the gap.

This clone was detected only once. The chain uses TRBV27 and TRBJ1-1; 8 bases line up with TRBD1. CDR3 length equals 12 residues. Germline V gene data show CDR1 as MNHEY and CDR2 as SMNVEV (reference sequence). V lost 5 bases and J lost 9; bases outside the gene matches: 5. In DNA form, the CDR3 reads TGTGCCAGCAGTCTCGGACAGGGAAAAGCTTTCTTT. Translated, it gives CASSLGQGKAFF.

The genes are TRBV7-8 and TRBJ1-5, with D possibly being TRBD1 (5 bases). Trimming shortened V by 5 bases and J by 3 bases, and 14 bases separated the two germline ends. The CDR3 spans 15 residues. Germline V gene sequence: CDR1 SGHVS, CDR2 FQNEAQ. The CDR3 loop reads CASSPGTGHNQPQHF. CDR3 coding DNA: TGTGCCAGCAGCCCCGGGACGGGCCACAATCAGCCCCAGCATTTT.

The chain couples TRBV18 to TRBJ1-2, with TRBD1 identical over 7 bases. The trim removed 3 bases at V and 1 base at J, leaving 8 bases unmatched. This CDR3 has 16 residues. Looked up from germline, CDR1 is KGHSH and CDR2 is LQKENI. The CDR3 sequence is CASSPTLGTDNYGYTF. The CDR3, as DNA: TGTGCCAGCTCACCTACCCTTGGGACAGATAACTATGGCTACACCTTC.

The rearrangement links TRBV18 to TRBJ2-1; 11 nucleotides agree with TRBD2. CDR1 is KGHSH and CDR2 is LQKENI in the germline V gene. V lost 3 bases, J lost 7 bases, and 14 bases stayed unmatched. CDR3 length: 18 amino acids. The CDR3 bases are TGTGCCAGCTCACCGTTTTACGAAACTAGCGGGGGAAATAATGAGCAGTTCTTC. Its protein product is CASSPFYETSGGNNEQFF.

The V and J genes are TRBV28 and TRBJ1-1; D is ambiguous. The CDR3 is made up of 14 amino acids. V was trimmed by 1 base and J by 0 bases, leaving 6 bases between them. Germline V CDR1 and CDR2: MDHEN, SYDVKM. The CDR3 DNA reads as TGTGCCAGCAGTTTATCCTTTATGAACACTGAAGCTTTCTTT. Its translation: CASSLSFMNTEAFF.

The rearrangement links TRBV10-2 to TRBJ1-2; D ambiguous. V dropped 4 bases and J dropped 0 bases, with 6 bases sitting between them. Per germline, CDR1 WSHSY and CDR2 SAAADI. The CDR3 is 13 residues long. The CDR3 nucleotides are TGCGCCAGCAGTGTTACAACTAACTATGGCTACACCTTC. This encodes CASSVTTNYGYTF.

The V gene is TRBV19, the J gene TRBJ1-1, with 7 positions matching TRBD1. Germline CDR1 is LNHDA and CDR2 is SQIVND (reference sequence). V was pared by 4 bases and J by 4 bases, with 6 bases of the junction left unmatched. This CDR3 spans 14 amino acids. The CDR3 DNA reads as TGTGCCAGTAGTACACCCAACAGGGGCACTGAAGCTTTCTTT. Translation gives CASSTPNRGTEAFF.

V usage is TRBV4-2 and J usage is TRBJ2-3; no reliable D call. CDR3 size: 13 residues. Trimming pared 0 bases from V and 5 bases from J, leaving 6 bases between. Germline V gene lookup returns CDR1 LGHNA and CDR2 YNFKEQ. For the CDR3, the DNA is TGTGCCAGCAGCCAAGATTCGGGAGATACGCAGTATTTT. It encodes CASSQDSGDTQYF.

Concerning this clone itself: No DNA is shown, since the ends of the CDR3 on it are uncertain; the CDR3 is the one TCRdb lists. This rearrangement joins TRBV18 to TRBJ1-2; TRBD1 is taken as the D call from the table, unchecked against the DNA. From its first to its last residue, the CDR3 has 17 amino acids. In germline, CDR1 is KGHSH, CDR2 LQKENI. The CDR3 region is CASSPDISAGKLYGYTF.

The chain has TRBV30 and TRBJ2-7; possibly TRBD1 for D (6 bases). The CDR3 length is 13 residues. The V end was cut by 2 bases, the J end by 6 bases, with 14 bases between. The germline CDR1 and CDR2 sequences are GTSNPN and SVGIG (reference sequence). The DNA for the CDR3 is TGTGCCTGGAGTAAGGGGGAGTCTCGCGAGCAGTACTTC. Amino acid sequence: CAWSKGESREQYF.

With regard to this clone: The same CDR3 arises from other DNA sequences in this sample as well. This chain joins TRBV30 and TRBJ1-5; D uncertain. In germline, CDR1 is GTSNPN, CDR2 SVGIG (reference sequence). This CDR3 has 13 residues. V gave up 3 bases and J gave up 4 bases, with 10 bases separating them. CDR3 DNA sequence: TGTGCCTGGAGGACCGACTCTAATCAGCCCCAGCATTTT. Amino acids: CAWRTDSNQPQHF.

The chain links TRBV10-3 to TRBJ2-1; no clear D gene. Germline-derived CDR1 and CDR2 are ENHRY and SYGVKD. The CDR3 runs 13 residues. The V end was cut by 6 bases, the J end by 6 bases, with 12 bases between. The CDR3 protein is CAIRVPTVNEQFF. The CDR3 DNA follows: TGTGCCATCAGGGTCCCAACAGTCAATGAGCAGTTCTTC.

In DNA form, the CDR3 reads TGTGCCAGCAGCAAGTGGGGCACCAATCAGCCCCAGCATTTT. It is translated as CASSKWGTNQPQHF. This rearrangement joins TRBV6-5 to TRBJ1-5, with a weak D call TRBD1 (5 bases). Germline loops: CDR1 MNHEY, CDR2 SVGAGI. Trimming stripped 6 bases from V and 3 bases from J, with 12 bases between. The CDR3 covers 14 residues.